Listed here are 14 T cell receptor beta chains from one sample, sequenced in a study of Graves' ophthalmopathy and Graves' hyperthyroidism. RNA served as the template for amplifying TCR beta CDR3 regions. An opening RT-PCR round employed HTBI primers and preceded a second-round multiplex PCR. TCRdb analysed the multiplex PCR reads with MiXCR anew, one entry per CDR3 protein. This repertoire shows some 250,000 distinct CDR3 sequences, around 50% found once; its top ten account for approximately 51%. The sample taken for sequencing was peripheral blood. The source is an adult man with Graves' ophthalmopathy.

On this clonotype itself: A read error may account for a junction end that differs from germline. The chain recombines TRBV24-1 with TRBJ1-3; weak D call: TRBD1 (5 bases). The CDR3 loop spans 14 amino acids. Germline values: CDR1 KGHDR, CDR2 SFDVKD. CDR3 nucleotide sequence: TGTGCCCCCAGCTCAGGGTTACCTGGAAACACCATATATTTT. This codes for CAPSSGLPGNTIYF.

The J gene is TRBJ1-1, the V gene TRBV7-3, with TRBD1 matching 9 bases. With V trimmed by 3 bases and J by 0 bases, 2 bases remained unmatched. This CDR3 contains 15 residues. Looked up from germline, CDR1 is SGHTA and CDR2 is FQGTGA. CDR3 DNA: TGTGCCAGCAGCTTGACAGGGGGACTGAACACTGAAGCTTTCTTT. It is translated as CASSLTGGLNTEAFF.

This clonotype is a singleton in its sample. V gene TRBV10-3 combines with J gene TRBJ1-4; D is uncertain. Germline assignment: CDR1 ENHRY and CDR2 SYGVKD. V lost 10 bases to trimming and J lost 4 bases, with 16 bases between them. The CDR3 spans 14 residues. The CDR3 here is CASTLTLGNEKLFF. The CDR3, as DNA: TGTGCCAGCACTCTAACTTTGGGTAATGAAAAACTGTTTTTT.

The V and J genes are TRBV7-3 and TRBJ2-1; TRBD1 matches at 8 bases. CDR3 length equals 14 residues. Germline assignment: CDR1 SGHTA and CDR2 FQGTGA. V dropped 5 bases and J dropped 8; count of bases not matched to a gene: 8. CDR3 in amino acids: CASSPNPTGDEQFF. The CDR3 nucleotides read TGTGCCAGCAGCCCCAACCCGACAGGGGATGAGCAGTTCTTC.

The V gene is TRBV7-9, the J gene TRBJ2-7; 9 bases align to TRBD2. J was trimmed by 4 bases and V by 7 bases; bases with no gene match: 14. The CDR3 has 16 amino acids. Germline loops: CDR1 SEHNR, CDR2 FQNEAQ (reference sequence). CDR3 nucleotides: TGTGCCAGCACTCCCTTCGTAACTAGCGGGTGGTACGAGCAGTACTTC. Its translation: CASTPFVTSGWYEQYF.

This clonotype came up a few times. The chain employs TRBV5-5 and TRBJ1-2; D remains ambiguous. The CDR3 consists of 11 residues. The V end lost 3 bases, the J end lost 12 bases, and 12 bases lay between the germline ends. Germline CDR1 reads SGHKS; CDR2 reads YYEKEE (reference sequence). The CDR3 here is CASSYLRSHTF. The CDR3 region has the DNA TGTGCCAGCAGCTACCTTCGGTCTCACACCTTC.

The rearrangement joins TRBV10-3 to TRBJ1-2; a possible D gene is TRBD1 (6 bases). Germline CDR1 is ENHRY and CDR2 is SYGVKD. V was trimmed by 10 bases and J by 4 bases, leaving 13 bases between them. The CDR3 has 12 amino acids. The CDR3 coding sequence is TGTGCCAGTAACAGGGTTGGCTATGGCTACACCTTC. Translated, it gives CASNRVGYGYTF.

V and J are TRBV5-1 and TRBJ1-2; no definite D call. V gave up 4 bases and J gave up 1 base, with 11 bases separating them. Germline loops: CDR1 SGHRS, CDR2 YFSETQ. The CDR3 is made up of 14 amino acids. The CDR3 DNA follows: TGCGCCAGCAGCGGCGGGTCGTATAACTATGGCTACACCTTC. This translates into CASSGGSYNYGYTF.

This clonotype was detected many times. CDR3 coding DNA: TGTGCCACCAGTTCGCTGAATTATGGGGCTTTCTTT. As protein: CATSSLNYGAFF. The chain joins TRBV24-1 to TRBJ1-1; D uncertain. CDR1 KGHDR and CDR2 SFDVKD come from the germline V gene. The V end was cut by 6 bases, the J end by 11 bases, with 15 bases between. CDR3 length equals 12 residues.

The CDR3 loop reads CSARSPKYGYTF. CDR3 DNA sequence: TGCAGTGCTAGGAGTCCGAAGTATGGCTACACCTTC. The chain has TRBV20-1 and TRBJ1-2; D is uncertain. Germline CDR1 and CDR2: DFQATT and SNEGSKA (reference sequence). CDR3 length: 12 residues. V was trimmed by 3 bases and J by 5 bases, leaving 10 bases between them.

The chain links TRBV5-6 to TRBJ1-4; D is undetermined. CDR1 is SGHDT, CDR2 YYEEEE, per germline. Trimming left V 2 bases short and J 7 bases short, with 12 bases between. This CDR3 region has 14 residues. CDR3 sequence: CASSFTGNTEKLFF. The CDR3 nucleotides read TGTGCCAGCAGCTTTACGGGGAACACTGAAAAACTGTTTTTT.

This clonotype came up a few times. The V call is TRBV14, the J call TRBJ2-7; 9 bases are shared with TRBD1. The CDR3 is 13 residues long. Germline lookup yields CDR1 SGHDN and CDR2 FVKESK. V trimming: 10 bases; J trimming: 1 base; junction bases outside the gene matches: 5. CDR3 DNA sequence: TGTGCCACTCCACAGGGGGCATCCTACGAGCAGTACTTC. Its translation is CATPQGASYEQYF.

The chain links TRBV12-3 or TRBV12-4 to TRBJ2-7; 8 nucleotides agree with TRBD2. V was pared by 3 bases and J by 6 bases, with 10 bases of the junction left unmatched. The CDR3 is 15 amino acids. CDR3 amino acids: CASSFSQRGKVEQYF. The CDR3, as DNA: TGTGCCAGCAGTTTTAGCCAGCGGGGGAAAGTCGAGCAGTACTTC.

At least ten counts were recorded for this clonotype. The J gene is TRBJ2-5, the V gene TRBV5-1, with 9 nucleotides matching TRBD2. The germline gives CDR1 SGHRS, CDR2 YFSETQ. The CDR3 covers 16 residues. Trimming removed 4 bases from V and 3 bases from J; junction bases left unmatched: 10. CDR3 sequence: CASSLTSGAGEETQYF. The CDR3 DNA sequence: TGCGCCAGCAGCCTGACTAGCGGAGCTGGGGAAGAGACCCAGTACTTC.